This T cell receptor beta chain was observed in a study of cytomegalovirus exposure and HLA in healthy donors. 60 Vbeta and 13 Jbeta primers were used in PCR. Clones were read by immunoSEQ multiplex PCR, and TCRdb kept only the in-frame ones, dropping some. The table lists roughly 140,000 clones, around 75% of them singletons. Study results and limitations: Analyzed later, most CMV-associated TCR beta chains appeared HLA-restricted.

In regard to this clone: Its antigen remains unknown.

This sequence originates from a man in his late teens or twenties in good health and CMV-seronegative. The material sequenced was PBMCs.

The CDR3 sequence is CSADTYGYTF. The CDR3 region has the DNA TGCAGTGCTGACACCTATGGCTACACCTTC. This sequence joins TRBV20-1 and TRBJ1-2, with D uncertain. Germline V gene data show CDR1 as DFQATT and CDR2 as SNEGSKA (reference sequence). The CDR3 has 10 amino acids. V was shortened by 5 bases and J by 4 bases, with 5 bases between the two germline ends.